This T cell receptor (beta chain) appears in the sequencing data of a study of control samples from healthy donors and cancer patients. CDR1 is MNHEY, CDR2 SVGAGI, per germline. V lost 0 bases and J 7 bases, leaving 16 bases between the germline ends. The CDR3 extends over 16 amino acids. The protocol was immunoSEQ multiplex PCR, while the TCRdb copy is restricted to in-frame clones and leaves out a portion. Among 90,000 or so clones listed, 85% to 90% were seen once. Specimen: PBMCs. The receptor was derived from a woman between 50 and 59 years old with colorectal cancer. The rearrangement uses TRBV6-5 and TRBJ1-3; D gene uncertain. The CDR3 coding sequence is TGTGCCAGCAGTTACTCGGGCACCTCCTCGCGGAACACCATATATTTT. It specifies CASSYSGTSSRNTIYF.